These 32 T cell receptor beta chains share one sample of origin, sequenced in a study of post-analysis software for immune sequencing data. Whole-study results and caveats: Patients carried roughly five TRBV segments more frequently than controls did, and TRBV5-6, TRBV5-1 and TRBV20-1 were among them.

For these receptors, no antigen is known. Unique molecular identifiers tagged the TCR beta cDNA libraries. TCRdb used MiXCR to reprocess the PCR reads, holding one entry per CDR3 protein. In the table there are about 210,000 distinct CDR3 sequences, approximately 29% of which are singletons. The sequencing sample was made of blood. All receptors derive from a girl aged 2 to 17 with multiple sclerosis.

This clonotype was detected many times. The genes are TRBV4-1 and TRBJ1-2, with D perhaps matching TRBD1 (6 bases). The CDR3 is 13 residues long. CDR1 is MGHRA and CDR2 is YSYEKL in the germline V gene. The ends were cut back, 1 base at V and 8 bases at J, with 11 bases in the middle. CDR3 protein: CASSQGGGWGYTF. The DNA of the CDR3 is TGCGCCAGCAGCCAAGGAGGGGGTTGGGGCTACACCTTC.

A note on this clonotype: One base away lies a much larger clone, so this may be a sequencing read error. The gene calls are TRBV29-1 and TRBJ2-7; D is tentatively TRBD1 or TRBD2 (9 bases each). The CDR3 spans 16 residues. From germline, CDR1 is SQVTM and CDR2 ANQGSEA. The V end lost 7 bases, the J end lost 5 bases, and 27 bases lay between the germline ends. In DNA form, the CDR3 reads TGCAGCGGGGGGACAGGGACGGGACTAGCTCACCACGAGCAGTACTTC. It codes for CSGGTGTGLAHHEQYF.

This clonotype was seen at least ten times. CDR3 sequence (DNA): TGTGCCAGCAGCCGGGGGGACAGGACGTACCAAGAGACCCAGTACTTC. Protein product: CASSRGDRTYQETQYF. This chain links TRBV9 with TRBJ2-5; D might be TRBD1 (8 bases). V shed 4 bases and J shed 0 bases, with 16 bases lying between them. Germline lookup yields CDR1 SGDLS and CDR2 YYNGEE. The CDR3 runs to 16 residues.

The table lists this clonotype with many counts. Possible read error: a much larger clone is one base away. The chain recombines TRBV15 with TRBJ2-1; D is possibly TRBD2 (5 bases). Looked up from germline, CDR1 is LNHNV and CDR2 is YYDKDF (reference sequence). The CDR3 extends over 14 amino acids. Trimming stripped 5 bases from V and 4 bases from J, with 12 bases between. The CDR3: CATSWETHYNEQFF. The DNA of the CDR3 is TGTGCCACCAGCTGGGAGACCCATTACAATGAGCAGTTCTTC.

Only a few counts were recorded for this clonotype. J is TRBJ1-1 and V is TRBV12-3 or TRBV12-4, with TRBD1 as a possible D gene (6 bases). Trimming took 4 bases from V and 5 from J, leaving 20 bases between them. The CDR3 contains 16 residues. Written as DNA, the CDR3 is TGTGCCAGCAGTTCCACCAATACAGGGTGGGCGACTGAAGCTTTCTTT. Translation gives CASSSTNTGWATEAFF.

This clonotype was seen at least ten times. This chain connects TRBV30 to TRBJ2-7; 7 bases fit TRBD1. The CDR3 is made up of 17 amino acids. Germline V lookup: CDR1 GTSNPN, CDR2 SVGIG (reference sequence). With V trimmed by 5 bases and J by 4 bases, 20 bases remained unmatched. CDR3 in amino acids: CAWDTLQTGWYLYEQYF. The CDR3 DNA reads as TGTGCCTGGGATACCCTACAGACAGGGTGGTACTTGTACGAGCAGTACTTC. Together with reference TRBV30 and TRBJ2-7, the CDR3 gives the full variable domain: SQTIHQWPATLVQPVGSPLSLECTVEGTSNPNLYWYRQAAGRGLQLLFYSVGIGQISSEVPQNLSASRPQDRQFILSSKKLLLSDSGFYLCAWDTLQTGWYLYEQYFGPGTRLTVT.

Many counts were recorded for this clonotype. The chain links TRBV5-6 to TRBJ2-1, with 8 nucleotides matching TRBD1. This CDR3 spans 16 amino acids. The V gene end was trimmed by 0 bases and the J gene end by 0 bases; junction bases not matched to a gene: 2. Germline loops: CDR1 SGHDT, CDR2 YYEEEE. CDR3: CASSLGGTGSYNEQFF. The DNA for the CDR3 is TGTGCCAGCAGCTTGGGGGGGACAGGCTCCTACAATGAGCAGTTCTTC. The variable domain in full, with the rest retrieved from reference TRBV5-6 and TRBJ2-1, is DAGVTQSPTHLIKTRGQQVTLRCSPKSGHDTVSWYQQALGQGPQFIFQYYEEEERQRGNFPDRFSGHQFPNYSSELNVNALLLGDSALYLCASSLGGTGSYNEQFFGPGTRLTVL.

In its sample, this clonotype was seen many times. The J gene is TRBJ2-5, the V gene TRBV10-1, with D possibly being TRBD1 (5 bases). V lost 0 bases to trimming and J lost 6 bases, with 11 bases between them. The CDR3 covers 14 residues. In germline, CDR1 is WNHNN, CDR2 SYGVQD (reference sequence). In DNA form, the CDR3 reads TGCGCCAGCAGTGAGTCAAGGGGTAGGAAGACCCAGTACTTC. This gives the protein CASSESRGRKTQYF.

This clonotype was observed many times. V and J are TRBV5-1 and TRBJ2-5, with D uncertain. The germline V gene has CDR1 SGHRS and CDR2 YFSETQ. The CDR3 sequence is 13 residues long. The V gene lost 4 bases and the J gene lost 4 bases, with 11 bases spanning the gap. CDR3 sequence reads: CASSTPWGETQYF. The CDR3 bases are TGCGCCAGCAGCACCCCCTGGGGAGAGACCCAGTACTTC.

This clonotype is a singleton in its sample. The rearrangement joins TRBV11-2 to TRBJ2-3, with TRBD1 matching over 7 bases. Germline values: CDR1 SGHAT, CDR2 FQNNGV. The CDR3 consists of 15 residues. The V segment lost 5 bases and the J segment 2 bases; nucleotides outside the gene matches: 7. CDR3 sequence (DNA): TGTGCCAGCAGCCCCAAGGGACAGTACACAGATACGCAGTATTTT. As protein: CASSPKGQYTDTQYF.

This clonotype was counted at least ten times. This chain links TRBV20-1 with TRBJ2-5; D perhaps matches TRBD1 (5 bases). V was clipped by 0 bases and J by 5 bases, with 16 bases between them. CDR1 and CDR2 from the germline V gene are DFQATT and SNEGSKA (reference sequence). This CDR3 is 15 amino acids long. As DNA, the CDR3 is TGCAGTGCTAGAGAGGTGGCAGGGTCGTTGGAGACCCAGTACTTC. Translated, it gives CSAREVAGSLETQYF.

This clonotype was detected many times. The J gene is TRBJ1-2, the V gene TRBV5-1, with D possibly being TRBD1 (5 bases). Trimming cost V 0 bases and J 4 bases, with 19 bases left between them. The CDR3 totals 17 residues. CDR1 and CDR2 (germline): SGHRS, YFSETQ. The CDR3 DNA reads TGCGCCAGCAGCTTGGAAGGAGGGGCGGTAACTTTCTATGGCTACACCTTC. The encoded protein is CASSLEGGAVTFYGYTF. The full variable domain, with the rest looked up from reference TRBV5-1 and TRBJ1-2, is KAGVTQTPRYLIKTRGQQVTLSCSPISGHRSVSWYQQTPGQGLQFLFEYFSETQRNKGNFPGRFSGRQFSNSRSEMNVSTLELGDSALYLCASSLEGGAVTFYGYTFGSGTRLTVV.

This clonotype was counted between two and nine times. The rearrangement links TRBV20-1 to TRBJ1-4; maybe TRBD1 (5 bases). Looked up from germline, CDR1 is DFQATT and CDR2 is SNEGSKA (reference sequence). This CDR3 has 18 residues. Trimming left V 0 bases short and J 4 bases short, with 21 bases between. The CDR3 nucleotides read TGCAGTGCTAGAGATGGGGGTGGAAGCACAGGATTTAATGAAAAACTGTTTTTT. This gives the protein CSARDGGGSTGFNEKLFF.

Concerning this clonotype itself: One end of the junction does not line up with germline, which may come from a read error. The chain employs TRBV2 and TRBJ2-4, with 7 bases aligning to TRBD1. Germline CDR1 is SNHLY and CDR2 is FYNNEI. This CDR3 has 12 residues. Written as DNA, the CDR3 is TGTGCCAGCAGCCTGACAGGGACCGAGCAGTGCTTC. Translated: CASSLTGTEQCF.

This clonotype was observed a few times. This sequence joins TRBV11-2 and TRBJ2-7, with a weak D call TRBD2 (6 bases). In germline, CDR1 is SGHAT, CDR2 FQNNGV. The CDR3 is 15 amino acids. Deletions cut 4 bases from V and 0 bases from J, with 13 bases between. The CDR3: CASSSLPRGSYEQYF. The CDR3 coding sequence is TGTGCCAGCAGCTCCCTTCCGCGGGGCTCCTACGAGCAGTACTTC.

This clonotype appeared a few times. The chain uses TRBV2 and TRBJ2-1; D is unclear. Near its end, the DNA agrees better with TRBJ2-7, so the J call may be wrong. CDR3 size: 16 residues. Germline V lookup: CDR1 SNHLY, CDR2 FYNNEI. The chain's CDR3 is CASSERVGLGNNEQYF. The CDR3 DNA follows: TGTGCCAGCAGTGAAAGAGTAGGCCTAGGTAACAATGAGCAGTACTTC.

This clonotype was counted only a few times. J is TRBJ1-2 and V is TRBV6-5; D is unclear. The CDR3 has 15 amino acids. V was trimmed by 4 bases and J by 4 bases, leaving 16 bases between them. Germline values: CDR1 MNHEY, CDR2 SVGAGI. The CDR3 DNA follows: TGTGCCAGCAGTTTCCAGACGGGAGCGACCTATGGCTACACCTTC. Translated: CASSFQTGATYGYTF.

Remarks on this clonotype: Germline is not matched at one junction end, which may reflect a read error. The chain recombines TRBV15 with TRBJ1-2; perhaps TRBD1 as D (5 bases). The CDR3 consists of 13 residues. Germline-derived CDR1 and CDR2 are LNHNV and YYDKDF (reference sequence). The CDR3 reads CVTSRARDPGYTF. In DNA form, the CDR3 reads TGTGTCACCAGCAGAGCCCGGGACCCTGGCTACACCTTC.

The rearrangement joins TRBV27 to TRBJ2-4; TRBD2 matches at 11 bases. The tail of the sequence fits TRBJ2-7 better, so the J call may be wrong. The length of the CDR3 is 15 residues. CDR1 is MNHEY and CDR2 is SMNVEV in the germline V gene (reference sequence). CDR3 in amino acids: CASSQAASGRYEQYF. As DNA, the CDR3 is TGTGCCAGCAGTCAGGCCGCTAGCGGGAGGTACGAGCAGTACTTC.

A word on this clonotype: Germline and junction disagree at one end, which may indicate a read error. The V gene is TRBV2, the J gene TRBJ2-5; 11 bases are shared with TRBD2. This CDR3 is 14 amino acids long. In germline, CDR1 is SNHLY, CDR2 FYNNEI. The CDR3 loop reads CASSKALAGGTQYF. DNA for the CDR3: TGTGCCAGCAGTAAAGCCCTAGCGGGGGGAACCCAGTACTTC.

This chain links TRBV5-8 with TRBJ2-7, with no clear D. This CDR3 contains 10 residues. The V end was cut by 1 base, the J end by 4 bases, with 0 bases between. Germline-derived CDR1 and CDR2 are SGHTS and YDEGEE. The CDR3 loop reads CASSLYEQYV. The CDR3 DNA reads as TGTGCCAGCAGCTTGTACGAGCAGTACGTC.

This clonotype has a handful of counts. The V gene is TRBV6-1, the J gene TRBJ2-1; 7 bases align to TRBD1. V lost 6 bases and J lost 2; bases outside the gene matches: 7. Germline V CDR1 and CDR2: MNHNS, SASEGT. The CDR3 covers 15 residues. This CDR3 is CASRALGQTYNEQFF. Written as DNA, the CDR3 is TGTGCCAGCAGAGCATTGGGACAGACCTACAATGAGCAGTTCTTC.

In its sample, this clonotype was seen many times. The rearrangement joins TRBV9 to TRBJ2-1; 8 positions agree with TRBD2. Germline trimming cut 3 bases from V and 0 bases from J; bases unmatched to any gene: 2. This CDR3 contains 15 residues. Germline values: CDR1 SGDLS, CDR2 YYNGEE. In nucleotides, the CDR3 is TGTGCCAGCAGCGCTACTAGCGGCTCCTACAATGAGCAGTTCTTC. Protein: CASSATSGSYNEQFF.

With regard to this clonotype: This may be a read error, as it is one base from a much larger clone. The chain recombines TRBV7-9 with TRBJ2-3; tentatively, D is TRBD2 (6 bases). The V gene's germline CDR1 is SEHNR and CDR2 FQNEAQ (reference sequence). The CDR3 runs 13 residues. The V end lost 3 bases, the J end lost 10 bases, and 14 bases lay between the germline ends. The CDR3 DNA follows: TGTGCCAGCAGCTTGGCTAGCGCGAACGCGCAGTATTTT. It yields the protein CASSLASANAQYF.

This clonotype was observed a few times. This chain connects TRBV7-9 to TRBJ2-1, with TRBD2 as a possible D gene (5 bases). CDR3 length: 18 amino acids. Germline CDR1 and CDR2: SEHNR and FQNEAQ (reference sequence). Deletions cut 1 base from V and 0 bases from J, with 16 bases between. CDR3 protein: CASSLVASLESSYNEQFF. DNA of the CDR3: TGTGCCAGCAGCTTAGTAGCTAGCTTGGAAAGCTCCTACAATGAGCAGTTCTTC.

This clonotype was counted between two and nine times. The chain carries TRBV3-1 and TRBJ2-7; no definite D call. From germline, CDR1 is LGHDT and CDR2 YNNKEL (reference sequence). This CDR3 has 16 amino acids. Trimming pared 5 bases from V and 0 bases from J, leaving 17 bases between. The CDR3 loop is CASSMRAHVSSYEQYF. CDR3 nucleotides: TGTGCCAGCAGCATGAGAGCTCATGTTAGCTCCTACGAGCAGTACTTC.

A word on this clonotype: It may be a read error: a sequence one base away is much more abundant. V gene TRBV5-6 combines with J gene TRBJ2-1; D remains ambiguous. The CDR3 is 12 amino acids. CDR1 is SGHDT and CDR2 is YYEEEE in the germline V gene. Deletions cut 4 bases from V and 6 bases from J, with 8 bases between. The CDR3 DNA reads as TGTGCCAGCAGCCCACTCGTCAATGAGCAGTTCTTC. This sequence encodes CASSPLVNEQFF.

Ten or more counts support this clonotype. CDR3 nucleotide sequence: TGTGCCAGCCAGTCCGGACCGGGGACAGGGAACGAGCAGTACTTC. Protein sequence: CASQSGPGTGNEQYF. The chain employs TRBV2 and TRBJ2-7, with 9 bases matching TRBD1. The V gene's germline CDR1 is SNHLY and CDR2 FYNNEI. Germline trimming cut 8 bases from V and 5 bases from J; bases unmatched to any gene: 13. This CDR3 is 15 amino acids long.

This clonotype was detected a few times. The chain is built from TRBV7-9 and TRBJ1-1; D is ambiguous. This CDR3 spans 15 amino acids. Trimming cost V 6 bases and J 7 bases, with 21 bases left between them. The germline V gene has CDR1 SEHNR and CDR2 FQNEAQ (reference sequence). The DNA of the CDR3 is TGTGCCAGCAGTCCCCCCCGCCCGGTACTTGGTGAAGCTTTCTTT. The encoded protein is CASSPPRPVLGEAFF.

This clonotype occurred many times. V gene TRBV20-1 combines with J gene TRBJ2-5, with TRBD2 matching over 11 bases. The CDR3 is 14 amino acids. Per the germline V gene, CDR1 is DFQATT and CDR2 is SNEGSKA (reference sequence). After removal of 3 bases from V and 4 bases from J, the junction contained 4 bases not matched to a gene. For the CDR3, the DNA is TGCAGTGCTAGCCTAACTAGCGGGAGAGAGACCCAGTACTTC. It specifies CSASLTSGRETQYF.

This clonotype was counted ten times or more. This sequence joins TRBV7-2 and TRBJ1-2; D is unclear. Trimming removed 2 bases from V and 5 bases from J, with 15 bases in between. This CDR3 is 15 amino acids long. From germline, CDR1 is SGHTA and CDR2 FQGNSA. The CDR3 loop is CASSLNPQAGYGYTF. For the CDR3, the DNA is TGTGCCAGCAGCTTAAACCCGCAAGCAGGTTATGGCTACACCTTC.

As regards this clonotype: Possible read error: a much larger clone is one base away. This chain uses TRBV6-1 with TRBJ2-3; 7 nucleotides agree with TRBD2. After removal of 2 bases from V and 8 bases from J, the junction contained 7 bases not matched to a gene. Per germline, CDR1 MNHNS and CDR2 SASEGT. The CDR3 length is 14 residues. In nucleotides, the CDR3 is TGTGCCAGCAGTGAAATGACTAGCCCTGGTACGCAGTATTTT. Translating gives CASSEMTSPGTQYF.